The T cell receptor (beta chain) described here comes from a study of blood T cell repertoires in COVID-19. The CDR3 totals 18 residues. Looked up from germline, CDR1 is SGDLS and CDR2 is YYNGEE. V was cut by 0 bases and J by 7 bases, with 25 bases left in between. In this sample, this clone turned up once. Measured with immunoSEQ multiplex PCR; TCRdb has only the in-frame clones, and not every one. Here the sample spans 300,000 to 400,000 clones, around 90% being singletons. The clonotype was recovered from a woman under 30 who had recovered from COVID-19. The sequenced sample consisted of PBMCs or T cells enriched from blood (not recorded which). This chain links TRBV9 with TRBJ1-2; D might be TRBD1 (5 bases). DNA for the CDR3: TGTGCCAGCAGCGTAGGCCCTGGCAGGGTGGGTATGGGATCTGGCTACACCTTC. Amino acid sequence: CASSVGPGRVGMGSGYTF. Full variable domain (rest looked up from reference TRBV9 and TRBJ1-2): DSGVTQTPKHLITATGQRVTLRCSPRSGDLSVYWYQQSLDQGLQFLIQYYNGEERAKGNILERFSAQQFPDLHSELNLSSLELGDSALYFCASSVGPGRVGMGSGYTFGSGTRLTVV.